This T cell receptor beta chain was sequenced in a study of blood T cell repertoires in COVID-19. Study-level information: COVID-19 samples collected from the United States, Italy and Spain covered acute and convalescent phases.

This CDR3 contains 13 residues. Germline CDR1 SEHNR, CDR2 FQNEAQ (reference sequence). Trimming removed 2 bases at V and 2 bases at J, with 6 bases between. Assay used: immunoSEQ multiplex PCR; TCRdb lists only in-frame clones, some missing. The repertoire holds about 400,000 clones, with more than 85% as singletons. The age range of participants was roughly 18 to 90 years, with residence in about two dozen US areas. Cohort placement rested on clinical history that participants reported themselves. Two negative PCRs, clearance, or symptom resolution characterized the recovered Cohort 3 donors. The receptor was derived from a woman aged 25-40 years who had recovered from COVID-19. Material: PBMCs or T cells enriched from blood (not recorded which). The chain employs TRBV7-9 and TRBJ1-1; D gene unclear. CDR3 region: CASSLQVNTEAFF. CDR3 sequence (DNA): TGTGCCAGCAGCTTACAGGTTAACACTGAAGCTTTCTTT.